This T cell receptor (beta chain) was captured in a study of CD8+CD57+ T cells in acquired aplastic anemia. Study in general: Mean yield of DNA from sorted CD4+ and CD8+ cells was about 3.2 ug.

TCR beta VDJ and CDR3 profiling used genomic DNA as template. Each CDR3 protein gets one entry after TCRdb re-called the reads with MiXCR. This table holds some 200,000 distinct CDR3 sequences, roughly 33% found once. For this clonotype: Its antigen is as yet unknown.

The CDR3 has 13 amino acids. V was pared by 9 bases and J by 0 bases, with 2 bases of the junction left unmatched. Germline assignment: CDR1 KGHDR and CDR2 SFDVKD. Study conclusions and caveats: Controls did not differ significantly from patients in CD8+ Simpson's diversity. Researchers report that 25 to 35 CD8+ CDR3 sequences appeared in both patients and controls.

The clonotype originates from a human donor in good health, serving as a control. The rearrangement joins TRBV24-1 to TRBJ2-7; TRBD1 matches at 9 bases. What was sequenced was sorted CD4+, CD8+, or CD8+CD57+ T cells (not recorded which) from PBMCs. CDR3 DNA sequence: TGTGCCACCGAGGGACAGGGCTCCTACGAGCAGTACTTC. Its protein is CATEGQGSYEQYF.